The source of this T cell receptor (beta chain) is a study of T cell responses to AZD1222 COVID-19 vaccine. Study-wide context: Some second doses came at about 4 weeks and others at about 12 weeks; these were pooled. Study-wide results and limits: The repertoires were collected only after the peak T cell response. Clonal diversity was possibly underestimated; the donors were predominantly white British and more often female. Unmutated regions of variants are reportedly targeted by nearly half of spike-specific TCRs.

The CDR3 covers 16 residues. CDR1 is MGHRA and CDR2 is YSYEKL in the germline V gene. Trimming removed 4 bases at V and 3 bases at J, with 16 bases between. Measured with immunoSEQ multiplex PCR; TCRdb has only the in-frame clones, and not every one. Seen here are 100,000 to 150,000 clones, 80% to 90% observed once, and the top ten hold about 8.5%. As for this clone: Its antigen is unidentified.

Sequences were derived from peripheral blood, sampled on day 0 of AZD1222 vaccination. This chain joins TRBV4-1 and TRBJ2-1; the D gene is possibly TRBD1 (6 bases). The sequence was collected from an adult in good health. CDR3 DNA: TGCGCCAGCAGCCCAGATACAGGGTCCCTCTACAATGAGCAGTTCTTC. This codes for CASSPDTGSLYNEQFF.